The rows below give T cell receptor beta chains drawn from one sample of a study of OX40 agonist ivuxolimab in advanced cancers. The repertoire was sequenced with immunoSEQ multiplex PCR; TCRdb's copy has only in-frame clones and lacks some. The data hold roughly 100,000 clones, with approximately 81% observed a single time. The sample here was CD4+ or CD8+ T cells sorted from blood, taken in a trial of the OX40 agonist ivuxolimab. These receptors originate from an adult with an advanced solid tumor such as melanoma, head and neck, liver or kidney cancer. The CDR3 runs from the conserved cysteine through the conserved F or W. D genes are given only for firm matches.

v_gene	j_gene	d_gene	CDR3aa
TRBV6-5	TRBJ2-5	.	CASGTETQYF
TRBV10-3	TRBJ1-1	TRBD1	CAISESLGTGRNTEAFF
TRBV27	TRBJ1-2	TRBD1	CASTPRGHSGYGYTF
TRBV6-5	TRBJ2-4	TRBD1	CASSYSSGDSQNIQYF
TRBV7-2	TRBJ2-4	TRBD2	CASSALAGVGENIQYF
TRBV5-1	TRBJ2-5	.	CASTSGTPGPETQYF
TRBV13	TRBJ2-1	.	CASTIERGEQFF
TRBV10-3	TRBJ1-6	.	CAISEKVGVQLYNSPLHF
TRBV4-3	TRBJ2-3	TRBD2	CASSRGLAGGRGDTQYF
TRBV12-2	TRBJ1-5	.	CASRDNLGKPQHF
TRBV6-6	TRBJ1-1	.	CASKPLWGMDTEAFF
TRBV7-9	TRBJ2-2	.	CASSAGHNTGELFF
TRBV5-1	TRBJ2-2	TRBD1	CASSSGTEGELFF
TRBV18	TRBJ2-3	.	CASSPGRGSDTQYF
TRBV7-2	TRBJ2-3	TRBD2	CASSQRTSGTDTQYF
TRBV19	TRBJ1-4	.	CASSVQETNEKLFF
TRBV5-8	TRBJ2-7	.	CASSLVSGSHSYEQYF
TRBV10-3	TRBJ2-3	TRBD1	CAIRGGVSTDTQYF
TRBV10-3	TRBJ2-7	.	CAISESSSYEQYF
TRBV7-6	TRBJ1-6	TRBD1	CASSRQGESPLHF
TRBV28	TRBJ1-2	TRBD1	CASSSGQGVHGYTF
TRBV18	TRBJ1-4	.	CASSPGGDEKLFF
TRBV27	TRBJ1-4	TRBD1	CASSRPPGTGDEKLFF
TRBV18	TRBJ2-3	.	CASSPTGKSTDTQYF
TRBV2	TRBJ2-7	.	CASRPGLRSYEQYF
TRBV4-2	TRBJ2-1	TRBD2	CASSQASGGGSYNEQFF
TRBV25-1	TRBJ2-2	.	CASSESRDTLNTGELFF
TRBV18	TRBJ1-4	TRBD1	CASSPQGADEKLFF
TRBV11-2	TRBJ1-5	.	CASSLTASLNQPQHF
TRBV7-2	TRBJ1-1	.	CASSLRTGRGNTEAFF
TRBV7-2	TRBJ2-1	.	CASSSRTTPYNEQFF
TRBV5-4	TRBJ1-2	.	CASSPDKHYGYTF
TRBV7-2	TRBJ2-1	.	CASSQGPYNEQFF
TRBV9	TRBJ1-1	.	CASSGPVVSGTEAFF
TRBV18	TRBJ1-1	.	CASSPEAGLNTEAFF
TRBV27	TRBJ1-6	TRBD1	CASSRDRGSPLHF